This record concerns one TCR beta chain sequence. The sample belongs to a study of blood T cell repertoires in COVID-19. About the research overall: The study drew acute and convalescent COVID-19 samples from the United States, Italy and Spain. T cells, B-cell-depleted T cells, or PBMCs provided the cDNA or gDNA that served as material.

Authors' data handling: Using reference gene primer amplification, nucleated cell counts were estimated. Assay used: immunoSEQ multiplex PCR; TCRdb lists only in-frame clones, some missing. Clone size and the V and J calls come from that table; the DNA yielded D and trimming. The data contain 140,000 or so clones, about 91% of them singletons. The sample taken for sequencing was peripheral blood. This TCR derives from a woman aged 45-60 years with acute or convalescent COVID-19.

The CDR3 coding sequence is TGCGCCAGCGGGAAAATCAGCTGGGGGGTCCCAGATACGCAGTATTTT. Residues: CASGKISWGVPDTQYF. The chain is built from TRBV10-2 and TRBJ2-3, with a tentative D call TRBD2 (6 bases). CDR1 and CDR2 (germline): WSHSY, SAAADI. This CDR3 is built from 16 residues. V lost 8 bases and J lost 4, with 22 bases in between.